One and the same sample provided the 3 T cell receptor beta chains below, sequenced in a study of T-cell reconstitution after alpha-beta-depleted transplantation in children. The library targeted TCRbeta and was prepared with unique molecular identifiers. One entry per CDR3 protein, called by TCRdb with MiXCR from the PCR reads. The table has around 440,000 distinct CDR3 sequences, 15% to 20% seen once. The source was PBMCs, mostly from graft donor cells, collected 360 days after TCRalphabeta/CD19-depleted stem cell transplant. Source of these receptors: a boy under two years old who had a stem cell transplant for Wiskott-Aldrich syndrome, so the T cells may come from the graft donor.

This clonotype was seen more than once but under ten times. The chain is built from TRBV10-3 and TRBJ2-5, with TRBD1 matching over 10 bases. Germline V lookup: CDR1 ENHRY, CDR2 SYGVKD. The ends lost 6 bases at V and 5 bases at J; junction bases unmatched: 6. This CDR3 is built from 14 residues. The CDR3 sequence: CAIRSGQGEETQYF. Here the CDR3 DNA reads TGTGCCATCAGGAGCGGACAGGGGGAGGAGACCCAGTACTTC.

This clonotype has more than one count but fewer than ten. This sequence joins TRBV5-1 and TRBJ2-7, with TRBD1 matching 8 bases. CDR1 and CDR2 (germline): SGHRS, YFSETQ. V was pared by 6 bases and J by 2 bases, with 7 bases of the junction left unmatched. The CDR3 sequence is 14 residues long. CDR3 amino acids: CASTRTGRAYEQYF. CDR3 sequence (DNA): TGCGCCAGCACCCGGACAGGGCGGGCCTACGAGCAGTACTTC.

This clonotype turned up a few times. The chain uses TRBV7-9 and TRBJ2-1, with 12 bases aligning to TRBD2. Germline CDR1 is SEHNR and CDR2 is FQNEAQ (reference sequence). This CDR3 has 15 amino acids. The V gene end was trimmed by 8 bases and the J gene end by 8 bases; junction bases not matched to a gene: 10. The CDR3 DNA reads as TGTGCCAGCTCCCGACTAGCGGGAGCTAAATATGAGCAGTTCTTC. Amino acid sequence: CASSRLAGAKYEQFF.